The 18 T cell receptor beta chains below were found in one sample sequenced in a study of technical replicates of blood from four donors (dated by TCRdb to 2015 to 2018). Library preparation was by the immunoSEQ multiplex PCR assay. TCRdb took this table from immuneACCESS and kept in-frame rearrangements with V and J called. Such tables lack part of the clones; where checked against another copy, unresolved V genes explain under half of the gap, and the rest is unexplained. A total of about 58,000 clones appear in this sample, roughly 91% of them only once. The ten largest account for under 5% of the sample. Sequencing used PBMCs. Receptor source: a human donor in good health. Some clones in this sample may be carry-over from other donors' samples.

The gene calls are TRBV7-2 and TRBJ2-7; 8 bases agree with TRBD1. Germline V gene data show CDR1 as SGHTA and CDR2 as FQGNSA. Germline trimming cut 1 base from V and 2 bases from J; bases unmatched to any gene: 4. This CDR3 has 15 residues. The CDR3 DNA sequence: TGTGCCAGCAGCTTAGGGACAGGGATCCCCTACGAGCAGTACTTC. Its translation is CASSLGTGIPYEQYF.

This chain connects TRBV27 to TRBJ1-1; 8 bases are a match to TRBD1. V shed 5 bases and J 3 bases; nucleotides not matched to a gene: 8. CDR1 is MNHEY and CDR2 is SMNVEV in the germline V gene (reference sequence). The CDR3 has 15 residues. Here the CDR3 reads CASSLRTGTDTEAFF. CDR3 nucleotides: TGTGCCAGCAGTCTCCGGACAGGGACTGACACTGAAGCTTTCTTT.

The chain employs TRBV25-1 and TRBJ1-5; D possibly corresponds to TRBD1 (5 bases). Germline V gene lookup returns CDR1 MGHDK and CDR2 SYGVNS. The CDR3 totals 17 residues. Trimming removed 5 bases from V and 0 bases from J, with 17 bases in between. For the CDR3, the DNA is TGTGCCAGCAGTTCCGCCGGGGGGATTTATAGCAATCAGCCCCAGCATTTT. Protein: CASSSAGGIYSNQPQHF.

This clone was seen just once. The V gene is TRBV11-1, the J gene TRBJ2-1, with TRBD2 matching 11 bases. V lost 4 bases, J lost 4 bases, and 9 bases stayed unmatched. Germline assignment: CDR1 SGHAT and CDR2 FQDESV (reference sequence). The CDR3 consists of 17 residues. The CDR3 loop reads CASSSPSGTSGYNEQFF. CDR3 bases: TGTGCCAGCAGCTCCCCCTCCGGGACTAGCGGTTACAATGAGCAGTTCTTC.

The V and J genes are TRBV6-1 and TRBJ1-1; 10 bases are shared with TRBD1. CDR1 MNHNS and CDR2 SASEGT come from the germline V gene. After removal of 6 bases from V and 5 bases from J, the junction contained 9 bases not matched to a gene. This CDR3 is built from 15 residues. The CDR3 is CASRGAGTGVTEAFF. The DNA for the CDR3 is TGTGCCAGCAGGGGGGCCGGGACAGGGGTTACTGAAGCTTTCTTT.

The chain recombines TRBV5-1 with TRBJ2-5; 10 bases match TRBD2. Germline trimming cut 2 bases from V and 5 bases from J; bases unmatched to any gene: 3. CDR1 SGHRS and CDR2 YFSETQ come from the germline V gene. The CDR3 totals 14 residues. The CDR3, as DNA: TGCGCCAGCAGCTTCTCTAGCGGGAGTGAGACCCAGTACTTC. This sequence encodes CASSFSSGSETQYF.

The chain links TRBV5-1 to TRBJ1-2; 9 bases map to TRBD1. CDR1 and CDR2 (germline): SGHRS, YFSETQ. CDR3 length: 14 residues. The ends lost 4 bases at V and 7 bases at J; junction bases unmatched: 8. The CDR3 region has the DNA TGCGCCAGCAGCCAGGGACAGGGAGGTCTTGGCTACACCTTC. This gives the protein CASSQGQGGLGYTF. Based on the CDR3 plus reference TRBV5-1 and TRBJ1-2, the full variable domain is KAGVTQTPRYLIKTRGQQVTLSCSPISGHRSVSWYQQTPGQGLQFLFEYFSETQRNKGNFPGRFSGRQFSNSRSEMNVSTLELGDSALYLCASSQGQGGLGYTFGSGTRLTVV.

In DNA form, the CDR3 reads TGTGCCAGCAGCCTAAATGCGGGAACAGAGTACGAGCAGTACTTC. Translation gives CASSLNAGTEYEQYF. The J gene is TRBJ2-7, the V gene TRBV9, with D perhaps matching TRBD2 (6 bases). CDR1 and CDR2 (germline): SGDLS, YYNGEE. CDR3 size: 15 residues. V was pared by 4 bases and J by 4 bases, with 18 bases between.

V is TRBV18 and J is TRBJ2-1; 8 bases map to TRBD2. In germline, CDR1 is KGHSH, CDR2 LQKENI. Trimming took 3 bases from V and 8 from J; bases not matched to a gene: 6. This CDR3 is 14 amino acids long. DNA for the CDR3: TGTGCCAGCTCACCGACTCGGGGGGGGCATGAGCAGTTCTTC. Amino acid sequence: CASSPTRGGHEQFF.

The chain employs TRBV7-3 and TRBJ1-2, with a weak D call TRBD1 (5 bases). The CDR3 totals 15 residues. Germline CDR1 and CDR2: SGHTA and FQGTGA. V shed 1 base and J shed 2 bases, with 11 bases lying between them. The CDR3 DNA reads as TGTGCCAGCAGCTTAAGCCCGGGGGAGAACTATGGCTACACCTTC. Amino acids: CASSLSPGENYGYTF.

This chain joins TRBV18 and TRBJ2-5; weak D call: TRBD2 (5 bases). The CDR3 consists of 14 residues. Germline lookup yields CDR1 KGHSH and CDR2 LQKENI. Trimming cost V 2 bases and J 7 bases, with 14 bases left between them. For the CDR3, the DNA is TGTGCCAGCTCACCAGACGGGGTCGGAAGGACCCAGTACTTC. It codes for CASSPDGVGRTQYF. Using reference TRBV18 and TRBJ2-5 for the parts outside the CDR3, the full variable domain is NAGVMQNPRHLVRRRGQEARLRCSPMKGHSHVYWYRQLPEEGLKFMVYLQKENIIDESGMPKERFSAEFPKEGPSILRIQQVVRGDSAAYFCASSPDGVGRTQYFGPGTRLLVL.

This clone showed up just once. The rearrangement joins TRBV30 to TRBJ2-1, with 11 nucleotides matching TRBD2. The CDR3 covers 19 residues. Germline lookup yields CDR1 GTSNPN and CDR2 SVGIG (reference sequence). Losses at the gene ends were 8 bases for V and 1 base for J; bases not matched to a gene: 19. The CDR3 nucleotides are TGTGCCCTAAAAGGCCAGGGCGGACTAGCGGGCATATCCTACAATGAGCAGTTCTTC. Translation: CALKGQGGLAGISYNEQFF.

Only one count was recorded for this clone. The chain employs TRBV10-3 and TRBJ2-3, with 8 bases matching TRBD2. Germline CDR1 reads ENHRY; CDR2 reads SYGVKD. Trimming at V came to 3 bases and at J to 4 bases, leaving 3 bases not matched to a gene. This CDR3 region has 14 residues. CDR3 amino acids: CAISELAVSDTQYF. The CDR3 DNA sequence: TGTGCCATCAGTGAACTAGCGGTCTCAGATACGCAGTATTTT.

The CDR3 sequence is CASSQSEREGQNIQYF. CDR3 nucleotides: TGCGCCAGCAGCCAAAGCGAGCGGGAGGGGCAAAACATTCAGTACTTC. This chain uses TRBV4-1 with TRBJ2-4, with TRBD2 matching over 10 bases. Germline loops: CDR1 MGHRA, CDR2 YSYEKL. The CDR3 loop spans 16 amino acids. The J segment lost 5 bases and the V segment lost 2 bases, leaving 6 bases of the junction unmatched.

In this sample, this clone turned up a few times. The V and J genes are TRBV7-2 and TRBJ1-2; D possibly corresponds to TRBD1 (5 bases). Germline CDR1 reads SGHTA; CDR2 reads FQGNSA. There are 15 residues in the CDR3. The V gene lost 3 bases and the J gene lost 7 bases, with 18 bases spanning the gap. The CDR3 protein is CASSFRAMGGSGYTF. The DNA of the CDR3 is TGTGCCAGCAGCTTCAGGGCCATGGGGGGGAGTGGCTACACCTTC.

The V call is TRBV5-6, the J call TRBJ1-2; 8 positions match TRBD1. J gave up 5 bases and V 2 bases, and 8 bases lay outside the gene matches. Germline CDR1 reads SGHDT; CDR2 reads YYEEEE. This CDR3 comprises 15 residues. CDR3 nucleotides: TGTGCCAGCAGCTTTGATGGCAGGGGGCGATATGGCTACACCTTC. Its protein is CASSFDGRGRYGYTF.

J is TRBJ2-5 and V is TRBV5-4; unclear D gene. This CDR3 comprises 13 residues. V lost 4 bases and J 3 bases, leaving 10 bases between the germline ends. Germline V CDR1 and CDR2: SGHNT, YYREEE (reference sequence). Here the CDR3 DNA reads TGTGCCAGCAGCCGAGGTAGAGAAGAGACCCAGTACTTC. Its protein product is CASSRGREETQYF. Filled out from reference TRBV5-4 and TRBJ2-5, the complete variable domain reads ETGVTQSPTHLIKTRGQQVTLRCSSQSGHNTVSWYQQALGQGPQFIFQYYREEENGRGNFPPRFSGLQFPNYSSELNVNALELDDSALYLCASSRGREETQYFGPGTRLLVL.

V gene TRBV7-2 combines with J gene TRBJ2-1; TRBD2 might be the D (7 bases). The length of the CDR3 is 16 residues. Trimming stripped 3 bases from V and 7 bases from J, with 19 bases between. The V gene's germline CDR1 is SGHTA and CDR2 FQGNSA. The CDR3 bases are TGTGCCAGCAGCTTCTTCACGAGGGGGGGGTCAAATGAGCAGTTCTTC. The encoded protein is CASSFFTRGGSNEQFF.